These T cell receptor beta chains were read from a single sample in a study of PD-L1 blockade in urothelial cancer. Libraries were prepared by immunoSEQ multiplex PCR; TCRdb keeps only in-frame clonotypes and omits some of them. The sample has approximately 24,000 clones, approximately 86% seen once. The sequences come from PBMCs, collected around atezolizumab (anti-PD-L1) treatment. All receptors derive from a man aged 60-69 years with urothelial cancer. The CDR3 runs from the conserved cysteine through the conserved F or W. Fields, in order: clone size, D gene, V gene, J gene, CDR3 protein, CDR3 DNA. D genes are given only for firm matches. Not all rows give a size; the values are once, few, many and, for expanded clones, a class.

NA,NA,TRBV10-1,TRBJ2-3,CASSRETDTQYF,TGCGCCAGCAGCAGGGAAACAGATACGCAGTATTTT
NA,TRBD1,TRBV6-5,TRBJ1-5,CASSRTGWDQPQHF,TGTGCCAGCAGTCGGACAGGGTGGGATCAGCCCCAGCATTTT
NA,TRBD2,TRBV2,TRBJ2-1,CASTGLARYNEQFF,TGTGCCAGCACCGGACTAGCTCGGTACAATGAGCAGTTCTTC
NA,NA,TRBV25-1,TRBJ1-1,CASRDVGHLNTEAFF,TGTGCCAGCAGGGACGTGGGACACCTGAACACTGAAGCTTTCTTT
NA,NA,TRBV7-9,TRBJ2-7,CASSLGASPEQYF,TGTGCCAGCAGCTTAGGGGCCAGCCCCGAGCAGTACTTC
NA,NA,TRBV6-1,TRBJ1-5,CASSDSRGNQPQHF,TGTGCCAGCAGTGATTCAAGGGGGAATCAGCCCCAGCATTTT
NA,NA,TRBV7-2,TRBJ1-6,CASSLESMGHRNSPLHF,TGTGCCAGCAGCTTAGAGTCCATGGGACACCGAAATTCACCCCTCCACTTT
NA,TRBD1,TRBV5-1,TRBJ1-1,CASSPDWGRGAWVEAFF,TGCGCCAGCAGCCCGGACTGGGGCAGGGGGGCGTGGGTTGAAGCTTTCTTT
NA,TRBD1,TRBV5-1,TRBJ2-1,CASSPMDRGNEQFF,TGCGCCAGCAGCCCGATGGACAGGGGCAATGAGCAGTTCTTC
NA,NA,TRBV6-6,TRBJ1-1,CASSPARTEAFF,TGTGCCAGCAGCCCAGCGAGGACTGAAGCTTTCTTT
NA,NA,TRBV18,TRBJ1-1,CASSPQGNTEAFF,TGTGCCAGCTCACCTCAGGGGAACACTGAAGCTTTCTTT
NA,TRBD1,TRBV5-1,TRBJ2-2,CASSWTGVGTGELFF,TGCGCCAGCAGCTGGACAGGGGTTGGCACCGGGGAGCTGTTTTTT
NA,TRBD2,TRBV29-1,TRBJ2-7,CSVGGKREPYEQYF,TGCAGCGTTGGGGGAAAGCGGGAGCCCTACGAGCAGTACTTC
once,NA,TRBV4-1,TRBJ2-7,CASSQVPLSTGYRYEQYF,TGCGCCAGCAGCCAAGTCCCCCTCTCGACAGGCTATAGATACGAGCAGTACTTC
NA,NA,TRBV6-1,TRBJ2-1,CASSEHPSSYNEQFF,TGTGCCAGCAGTGAACATCCGAGCTCCTACAATGAGCAGTTCTTC
NA,NA,TRBV30,TRBJ2-7,CAWSVGRDSPYEQYF,TGTGCCTGGAGTGTAGGCAGGGATTCCCCCTACGAGCAGTACTTC
NA,NA,TRBV9,TRBJ1-2,CASSVDAGNYGYTF,TGTGCCAGCAGCGTAGATGCGGGAAACTATGGCTACACCTTC
NA,TRBD1,TRBV7-2,TRBJ2-7,CASSPSLGTGKGEQYF,TGTGCCAGCAGCCCCAGCTTAGGGACAGGGAAAGGCGAGCAGTACTTC
NA,NA,TRBV6-1,TRBJ1-1,CASSVVKGGRTEAFF,TGTGCCAGCAGTGTTGTGAAGGGGGGGAGAACTGAAGCTTTCTTT
once,NA,TRBV7-2,TRBJ1-2,CASSLNRAIYTF,TGTGCCAGCAGCCTCAACAGGGCGATCTACACCTTC
NA,NA,TRBV5-6,TRBJ1-1,CASSYMDRMNTEAFF,TGTGCCAGCAGCTACATGGACAGAATGAACACTGAAGCTTTCTTT
NA,TRBD2,TRBV5-4,TRBJ2-1,CASSSTSAQNNEQFF,TGTGCCAGCAGCTCAACTAGCGCCCAGAACAATGAGCAGTTCTTC
NA,NA,TRBV2,TRBJ1-1,CASSSQGNTEAFF,TGTGCCAGCAGCTCACAGGGGAACACTGAAGCTTTCTTT
few,TRBD1,TRBV2,TRBJ1-2,CASSPRTGANYGYTF,TGTGCCAGCAGTCCGCGGACAGGGGCTAACTATGGCTACACCTTC
once,TRBD2,TRBV5-4,TRBJ2-5,CASSLVRGGNRETQYF,TGTGCCAGCAGCTTGGTTCGGGGGGGAAACAGGGAGACCCAGTACTTC
NA,TRBD1,TRBV7-2,TRBJ2-7,CASSLMGQGAYEQYF,TGTGCCAGCAGCCTGATGGGACAGGGGGCTTACGAGCAGTACTTC
NA,NA,TRBV5-1,TRBJ1-5,CASSLDHGQPQHF,TGCGCCAGCAGCTTGGATCACGGTCAGCCCCAGCATTTT
NA,NA,TRBV7-6,TRBJ2-7,CASSLQGNEQYF,TGTGCCAGCAGCCTACAGGGTAACGAGCAGTACTTC
NA,NA,TRBV5-1,TRBJ1-4,CASSPLGATNEKLFF,TGCGCCAGCAGCCCCTTGGGAGCAACTAATGAAAAACTGTTTTTT
NA,NA,TRBV19,TRBJ2-6,CASRPGTPGANVLTF,TGTGCCAGTAGACCCGGGACACCCGGGGCCAACGTCCTGACTTTC
NA,NA,TRBV15,TRBJ1-5,CATSRDQIASSQPQHF,TGTGCCACCAGCAGAGATCAAATAGCCTCTTCTCAGCCCCAGCATTTT
NA,NA,TRBV10-3,TRBJ1-1,CAISEQSGTEAFF,TGTGCCATCAGTGAACAGAGTGGGACTGAAGCTTTCTTT
NA,TRBD1,TRBV7-2,TRBJ1-2,CASSKTGYGYTF,TGTGCCAGCAGCAAGACAGGGTATGGCTACACCTTC
NA,TRBD1,TRBV5-4,TRBJ1-1,CASSFDRGYTEAFF,TGTGCCAGCAGCTTTGACAGGGGGTACACTGAAGCTTTCTTT
NA,NA,TRBV6-5,TRBJ2-7,CASSYSGDRRQYF,TGTGCCAGCAGTTACTCCGGAGACAGACGGCAGTACTTC
NA,TRBD2,TRBV29-1,TRBJ2-2,CSVPTSGRASAGELFF,TGCAGCGTCCCGACTAGCGGGAGGGCCTCGGCCGGGGAGCTGTTTTTT
few,NA,TRBV7-2,TRBJ1-2,CASSLGLRGEGYGYTF,TGTGCCAGCAGCTTAGGGTTGAGAGGGGAGGGATATGGCTACACCTTC
NA,TRBD1,TRBV5-1,TRBJ1-1,CASSLGGTGDRKAFF,TGCGCCAGCAGCTTGGGTGGGACAGGGGATCGGAAAGCTTTCTTT
NA,NA,TRBV7-3,TRBJ1-1,CASRLPGNPEAFF,TGTGCCAGCAGGCTGCCCGGGAACCCTGAAGCTTTCTTT
once,NA,TRBV4-1,TRBJ1-5,CASSQAPDQPQHF,TGCGCCAGCAGCCAAGCACCGGATCAGCCCCAGCATTTT
NA,NA,TRBV15,TRBJ1-1,CATSRDLGGGTEAFF,TGTGCCACCAGCAGAGATCTGGGGGGGGGCACTGAAGCTTTCTTT
NA,TRBD1,TRBV5-1,TRBJ2-6,CASSLARGLGANVLTF,TGCGCCAGCAGCTTGGCCAGGGGGCTTGGGGCCAACGTCCTGACTTTC
NA,NA,TRBV12-5,TRBJ2-7,CASGLLSREQYF,TGTGCTAGTGGTTTGCTGTCGCGCGAGCAGTACTTC
NA,TRBD2,TRBV14,TRBJ2-1,CASSLHRGGYNEQFF,TGTGCCAGCAGCCTTCACCGGGGGGGCTACAATGAGCAGTTCTTC
NA,TRBD2,TRBV19,TRBJ2-7,CASSIAWTSSEQYF,TGTGCCAGTAGTATAGCTTGGACTAGCAGCGAGCAGTACTTC
NA,NA,TRBV6-1,TRBJ2-4,CASSERGWAKNIQYF,TGTGCCAGCAGTGAAAGGGGTTGGGCCAAAAACATTCAGTACTTC
NA,NA,TRBV25-1,TRBJ2-7,CASSEANARGEQYF,TGTGCCAGCAGTGAAGCTAACGCCCGGGGCGAGCAGTACTTC
NA,TRBD1,TRBV5-6,TRBJ2-1,CASSLGGQGNNEQFF,TGTGCCAGCAGCTTGGGGGGACAGGGAAACAATGAGCAGTTCTTC
NA,NA,TRBV23-1,TRBJ2-2,CASSQRGLDTGELFF,TGCGCCAGCAGTCAGCGGGGTTTAGACACCGGGGAGCTGTTTTTT
NA,NA,TRBV15,TRBJ1-1,CATSRDPAGGAPEAFF,TGTGCCACCAGCAGAGATCCGGCCGGAGGGGCACCTGAAGCTTTCTTT
NA,TRBD1,TRBV5-6,TRBJ1-2,CASSSSLDRVYGYTF,TGTGCCAGCAGCTCATCACTGGACAGGGTCTATGGCTACACCTTC
NA,TRBD2,TRBV2,TRBJ2-3,CASRNPLAGHTDTQYF,TGTGCCAGCAGAAACCCACTAGCGGGGCACACAGATACGCAGTATTTT
once,TRBD1,TRBV19,TRBJ1-2,CASTSLPTGGDYGYTF,TGTGCCAGTACCTCCCTCCCGACAGGGGGCGACTATGGCTACACCTTC
NA,NA,TRBV5-1,TRBJ2-3,CASSSAVRGGSDTQYF,TGCGCCAGCAGCTCCGCCGTTAGGGGGGGCTCAGATACGCAGTATTTT